What follows is one T cell receptor (beta chain) and its context. Antigen unknown. The study ran its PCR with 60 Vbeta and 13 Jbeta primers. This table comes from immunoSEQ multiplex PCR, and its TCRdb copy is limited to in-frame clones, with some not included. This sample yields 90,000 to 100,000 clones, of which 82% are seen a single time; about 4% belongs to the top ten. This entry comes from a study of cytomegalovirus exposure and HLA in healthy donors. The study's findings and limits: Cytomegalovirus-associated status was assigned to 164 TCR beta chains.

The CDR3 covers 13 residues. Germline V lookup: CDR1 KGHSH, CDR2 LQKENI. The chain joins TRBV18 to TRBJ2-5; D is uncertain. The J call is doubtful: the DNA matches TRBJ2-7 better. The sequence derives from a man between 50 and 59 years old in good health and CMV-seronegative. Sequenced: PBMCs. The CDR3 reads CASSPSISYEQYF. CDR3 bases: TGTGCCAGCTCACCCTCCATCTCCTACGAGCAGTACTTC.